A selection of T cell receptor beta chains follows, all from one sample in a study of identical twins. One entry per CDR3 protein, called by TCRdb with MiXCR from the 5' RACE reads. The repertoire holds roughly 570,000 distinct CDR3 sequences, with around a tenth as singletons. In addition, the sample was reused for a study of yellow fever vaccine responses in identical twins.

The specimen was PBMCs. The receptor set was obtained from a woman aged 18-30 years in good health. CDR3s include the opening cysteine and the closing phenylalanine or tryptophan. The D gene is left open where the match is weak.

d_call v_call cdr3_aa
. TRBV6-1 CASSLRMQGIEYEQYF
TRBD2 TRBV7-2 CASSLALLAGHTDTQYF
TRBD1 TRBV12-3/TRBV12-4 CASRTGTGSDTQYF
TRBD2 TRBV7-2 CASSKGTSGGREQFF
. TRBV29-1 CSVVQGPNEKLFF
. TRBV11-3 CASSFGGAHVDEQFF
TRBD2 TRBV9 CASSVAAGGGTGELFF
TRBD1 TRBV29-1 CSVEGARDRGTDTQYF
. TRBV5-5 CASSLGGSAQFF
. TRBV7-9 CASSYVPGDTQYF
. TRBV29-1 CSVGGGPKNIQYF
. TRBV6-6 CASSYWPTYEQYF
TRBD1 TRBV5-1 CASSERQGAGKNIQYF
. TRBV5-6 CASSLTGPTEAFF
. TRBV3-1 CASSQLPQNSPLHF
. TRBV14 CASSQAKVFYEQYF
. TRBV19 CASNYRDTRDDEQFF
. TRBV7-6 CASSLDDSYEQYF
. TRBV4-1 CASSRGTDYGYTF
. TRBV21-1 CASSKWPGTGDYEQYF
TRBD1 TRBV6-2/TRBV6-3 CASSYLFSGTGGGNEQFF
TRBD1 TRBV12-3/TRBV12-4 CASSRGTGMSYNEQFF
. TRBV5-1 CASSLGQPRDNEQFF
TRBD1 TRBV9 CASSITGVGEKLFF
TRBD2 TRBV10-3 CAIKERGDEQFF
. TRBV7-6 CASSLKQLSYNEQFF
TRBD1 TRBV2 CASSGGTGVGETQYF
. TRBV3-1 CASSQDVGPRGYEQYF
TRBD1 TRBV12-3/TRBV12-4 CASRGQGADEAFF
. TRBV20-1 CSANTGDSYEQFF
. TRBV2 CAFSRSQRGGSSGANVLTF
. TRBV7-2 CASSRPGGVNEQFF
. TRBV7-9 CAGTTGKAYEQYF
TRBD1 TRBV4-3 CASSQDPTDRGNEQFF
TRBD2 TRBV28 CASRPTSELYQETQYF
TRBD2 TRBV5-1 CASSDRPSGGQETQYF
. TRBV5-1 CASSSQGYTDTQYF
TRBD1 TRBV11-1 CASSLVGGFGRGQETYNEQFF
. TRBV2 CASSDRVGRRETQYF
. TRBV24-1 CATSVARNEQFF
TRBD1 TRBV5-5 CASSADRLATEAFF
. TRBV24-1 CATSEPQGGYNEQFF
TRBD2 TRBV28 CASTLPGLAGIYNEQFF
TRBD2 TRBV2 CASINAGLAGHTGELFF
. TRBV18 CASLLSLSYNEQFF
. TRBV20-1 CSASLPRDNEQFF
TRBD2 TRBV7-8 CASSLRTSGSPETQYF
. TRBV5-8 CASSFISPAQNIQYF
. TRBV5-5 CASSSRWPGAYEQYF
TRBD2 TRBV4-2 CASSQTHGGASGETQYF
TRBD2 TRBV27 CASSFRAGGRIQETQYF
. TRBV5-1 CASSLEGMNYGYTF
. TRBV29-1 CSVEDLREETQYF
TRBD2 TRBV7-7 CASSQGLAGIGEQFF
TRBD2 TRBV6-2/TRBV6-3 CASRMSGNSYEQYF
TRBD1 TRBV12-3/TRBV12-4 CASSRGQRNQPQHF
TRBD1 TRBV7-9 CASSFGQGHYGYTF
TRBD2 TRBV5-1 CASESGSSYNEQFF
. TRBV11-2 CASSFSSSTDTQYF
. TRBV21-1 CASSIKRTASTDTQYF